These T cell receptor beta chains were read from a single sample in a study of cytomegalovirus exposure and HLA in healthy donors. Some clones are missing from TCRdb's copy, which holds only in-frame ones; the method was immunoSEQ multiplex PCR. The sample consists of around 160,000 clones, about 77% of them appearing once. Sequenced material: PBMCs. The origin of the receptors is a man aged 18 to 30 in good health and CMV-seropositive. Both conserved end residues are part of each CDR3. The D gene is left open where the match is weak. Some rows mark clone size as missing; the rest say once, few, many or name a class of expanded clone.

>TRBV5-1|TRBJ2-2|.|.
TGCGCCAGCAGCTTTAACTCAGGTACCGGGGAGCTGTTTTTT
CASSFNSGTGELFF
>TRBV30|TRBJ2-1|.|.
TGTGCCTGGAGAGGAGCTGACCGGGCCTACAATGAGCAGTTCTTC
CAWRGADRAYNEQFF
>TRBV2|TRBJ1-2|.|TRBD1
TGTGCCAGCAGCGCCGAAGGGACAGGGGACTATGGCTACACCTTC
CASSAEGTGDYGYTF
>TRBV6-4|TRBJ2-2|.|TRBD1
TGTGCCAGCCGTTCCCCGACTTCGGGCAGGGGGCTATCCGGGGAGCTGTTTTTT
CASRSPTSGRGLSGELFF
>TRBV10-3|TRBJ1-1|.|.
TGTGCCATCAGTGAGTCGAGCCCGGACAGTATGGGCACTGAAGCTTTCTTT
CAISESSPDSMGTEAFF
>TRBV5-4|TRBJ2-1|.|TRBD2
TGTGCCAGCAGAGAAGGTCTAGCGGGAGTACGCAATGAGCAGTTCTTC
CASREGLAGVRNEQFF
>TRBV20-1|TRBJ1-1|.|.
TGCAGTGCGGCCCAGAACACTGAAGCTTTCTTT
CSAAQNTEAFF
>TRBV27|TRBJ2-7|.|TRBD1
TGTGCCAGCAGTCCCCGGGACAGGTCCCACGAGCAGTACTTC
CASSPRDRSHEQYF
>TRBV27|TRBJ1-5|once|.
TGTGCCAGCAGTCCTTCACAGGGTATACTCAATCAGCCCCAGCATTTT
CASSPSQGILNQPQHF
>TRBV5-6|TRBJ1-2|.|TRBD1
TGTGCCAGCAGCTCCGGACCGGGACAGGGGGTAATCTATGGCTACACCTTC
CASSSGPGQGVIYGYTF
>TRBV7-9|TRBJ2-2|.|TRBD2
TGTGCCAGCAGCCGGGGACTAGTGGGGGGGACGAACACCGGGGAGCTGTTTTTT
CASSRGLVGGTNTGELFF
>TRBV10-2|TRBJ2-7|.|.
TGCGCCAGCACCGCGGGCATAGCGCGGAGCTCCTACGAGCAGTACTTC
CASTAGIARSSYEQYF
>TRBV25-1|TRBJ2-1|.|TRBD2
TGTGCCAGCAGTGAAAGGGTTGCTAGCGGGAGTCAGGGTGAGCAGTTCTTC
CASSERVASGSQGEQFF
>TRBV7-2|TRBJ1-2|few|TRBD1
TGTGCCAGCAGCTTTCCTGACAGGGACCACTCCGGAGGACATGGCTACACCTTC
CASSFPDRDHSGGHGYTF
>TRBV4-1|TRBJ2-1|once|TRBD2
TGCGCCAGCAGCCACCTGGGACTAGCGGGAGGCGATGAGCAGTTCTTC
CASSHLGLAGGDEQFF
>TRBV30|TRBJ2-1|.|.
TGTGCCTGGAGTGGGGGGCAGACAGGTTTGGGCGGTGAGCAGTTCTTC
CAWSGGQTGLGGEQFF
>TRBV7-2|TRBJ2-5|.|.
TGTGCCAGCAGCTTAGTAGGGTCGGGGGTACAAGAGACCCAGTACTTC
CASSLVGSGVQETQYF
>TRBV29-1|TRBJ2-7|.|TRBD1
TGCAGCGTAATCTACCAGGACAGGGGCACCTACGAGCAGTACTTC
CSVIYQDRGTYEQYF
>TRBV29-1|TRBJ2-3|.|.
TGCAGCGTTTCCGATCCGGGGTCGCCAGATACGCAGTATTTT
CSVSDPGSPDTQYF
>TRBV30|TRBJ1-6|.|.
TGTGCCTGGATACAAGCGTCCTCGGTTGGGTCACCCCTCCACTTT
CAWIQASSVGSPLHF